This is a list of T cell receptor beta chains from one sample in a study of T-cell memory formation after mild COVID-19. TCRdb recomputed calls from the 5' RACE reads with MiXCR, one row per CDR3 protein. The data hold almost 35,000 distinct CDR3 sequences, with around 7.7% observed a single time. Sequencing used PBMCs or a T cell subset sorted from them (not recorded which). These TCRs come from a man younger than 30 who had mild COVID-19 (a few samples of this study predate the infection). Cell type and time point are not known. CDR3s include the opening cysteine and the closing phenylalanine or tryptophan. The D gene is left open where the match is weak. The size entry is marked missing in some rows and otherwise reads once, few, many or a size class.

D: .; V: TRBV18; J: TRBJ1-5; size: many; DNA: TGTGCCAGCTCACGGGAAGATAGCAATCAGCCCCAGCATTTT; CDR3: CASSREDSNQPQHF
D: .; V: TRBV12-3/TRBV12-4; J: TRBJ2-1; size: .; DNA: TGTGCCAGCAGTCTCATCGGCAATGAGCAGTTCTTC; CDR3: CASSLIGNEQFF
D: .; V: TRBV7-8; J: TRBJ1-5; size: many; DNA: TGTGCCAGCAGCTTTGGGTATGGTCAGCCCCAGCATTTT; CDR3: CASSFGYGQPQHF
D: .; V: TRBV25-1; J: TRBJ2-3; size: many; DNA: TGTGCCAGCATACAGGGCACAGATACGCAGTATTTT; CDR3: CASIQGTDTQYF
D: TRBD2; V: TRBV15; J: TRBJ2-1; size: many; DNA: TGTGCCACCAGCAGGGGACTAGGGGAGGGCAATGAGCAGTTCTTC; CDR3: CATSRGLGEGNEQFF
D: .; V: TRBV27; J: TRBJ2-1; size: .; DNA: TGTGCCAGCAGTTCCTCCATTTGGACTGAGCAGTTCTTC; CDR3: CASSSSIWTEQFF
D: .; V: TRBV7-9; J: TRBJ1-2; size: few; DNA: TGTGCCAGCAGCCTCCTAAACGCCGTCCTCGACAGTCGGGGGTATGGCTACACCTTC; CDR3: CASSLLNAVLDSRGYGYTF
D: TRBD1; V: TRBV14; J: TRBJ2-1; size: many; DNA: TGTGCCAGCAGCCCGCGACAGGGATCTTACAATGAGCAGTTCTTC; CDR3: CASSPRQGSYNEQFF
D: .; V: TRBV7-2; J: TRBJ2-2; size: few; DNA: TGTGCCAGCAGCTTAGTCCGGCTAGCGTTCAGCACCGGGGAGCTGTTTTTT; CDR3: CASSLVRLAFSTGELFF
D: TRBD2; V: TRBV24-1; J: TRBJ2-1; size: few; DNA: TGTGCCACCATGGGGCAGGGCAGACGGGGGGTCTATGAGCAGTTCTTC; CDR3: CATMGQGRRGVYEQFF
D: .; V: TRBV19; J: TRBJ1-2; size: many; DNA: TGTGCCAGTAAATCCTGGCAGAACTATGGCTACACCTTC; CDR3: CASKSWQNYGYTF
D: .; V: TRBV9; J: TRBJ1-2; size: few; DNA: TGTGCCAGCAGCGAGGCACGGAACTATGGCTACACCTTC; CDR3: CASSEARNYGYTF
D: .; V: TRBV7-2; J: TRBJ2-3; size: .; DNA: TGTGCCAGCAGCTCAGCCAGGCGTTTAGATACGCAGTATTTT; CDR3: CASSSARRLDTQYF
D: .; V: TRBV6-2/TRBV6-3; J: TRBJ2-5; size: many; DNA: TGTGCCAGCAGTGACCTCAGACAGATGCAAGAGACCCAGTACTTC; CDR3: CASSDLRQMQETQYF
D: .; V: TRBV27; J: TRBJ1-2; size: few; DNA: TGTGCCAGCAGTTTGACCTACAGTAACTATGGCTACACCTTC; CDR3: CASSLTYSNYGYTF
D: .; V: TRBV20-1; J: TRBJ2-3; size: few; DNA: TGCAGTGATCAACGGGGGGCGGGAGATACGCAGTATTTT; CDR3: CSDQRGAGDTQYF
D: .; V: TRBV11-2; J: TRBJ1-2; size: many; DNA: TGTGCCAGCAGCGAGGACAGAATTAACTATGGCTACACCTTC; CDR3: CASSEDRINYGYTF
D: TRBD1; V: TRBV29-1; J: TRBJ1-1; size: many; DNA: TGCAGCGTGGGACAGGGCGGGACTGAAGCTTTCTTT; CDR3: CSVGQGGTEAFF
D: TRBD1; V: TRBV14; J: TRBJ2-3; size: few; DNA: TGTGCCAGCAGCTCGGGACAGGCTCAGGTTACGCAGTATTTT; CDR3: CASSSGQAQVTQYF
D: .; V: TRBV11-2; J: TRBJ2-1; size: many; DNA: TGTGCCAGCAGCTTAGACCCCCTCAGTGGTCGTGAGTTCTTC; CDR3: CASSLDPLSGREFF
D: .; V: TRBV20-1; J: TRBJ2-2; size: many; DNA: TGCAGTGCTCAGAGCAGGGCGAACACCGGGGAGCTGTTTTTT; CDR3: CSAQSRANTGELFF
D: .; V: TRBV7-8; J: TRBJ2-3; size: .; DNA: TGTGCCAGCAGCTTAGCAGAGGCCACAGATACGCAGTATTTT; CDR3: CASSLAEATDTQYF
D: TRBD1; V: TRBV4-3; J: TRBJ1-2; size: many; DNA: TGCGCCAGCAGCCCTCTACAGGGGGCAGACTATGGCTACACCTTC; CDR3: CASSPLQGADYGYTF
D: .; V: TRBV18; J: TRBJ2-5; size: many; DNA: TGTGCCAGCTCACCCGGGGGTGCAGAGACCCAGTACTTC; CDR3: CASSPGGAETQYF
D: TRBD2; V: TRBV7-2; J: TRBJ2-3; size: .; DNA: TGTGCCAGCAGCTTACAACCTAGCGGGGGGGCTTCAAATACGCAGTATTTT; CDR3: CASSLQPSGGASNTQYF
D: .; V: TRBV4-3; J: TRBJ2-1; size: many; DNA: TGCGCCAGCAGCCAAGACAGGGGGGGGAATGAGCAGTTCTTC; CDR3: CASSQDRGGNEQFF
D: TRBD1; V: TRBV11-2; J: TRBJ2-1; size: few; DNA: TGTGCCAGCAGCTTAGGGTGGACAGGTATCAATGAGCAGTTCTTC; CDR3: CASSLGWTGINEQFF
D: TRBD1; V: TRBV11-2; J: TRBJ1-6; size: medium-sized; DNA: TGTGCCAGCAGCAGACAGGGGCCTACCAATTCACCCCTCCACTTT; CDR3: CASSRQGPTNSPLHF
D: .; V: TRBV7-2; J: TRBJ2-3; size: many; DNA: TGTGCCAGCAGCCCCTCGGGTAGCACAGATACGCAGTATTTT; CDR3: CASSPSGSTDTQYF
D: TRBD1; V: TRBV20-1; J: TRBJ1-6; size: many; DNA: TGCAGTGCTACCTATGATATATGGACAGGGGGCAACCTCCACTTT; CDR3: CSATYDIWTGGNLHF
D: .; V: TRBV5-1; J: TRBJ1-1; size: many; DNA: TGCGCCAGCAGCTTAGTAATTGGGGCCGACACTGAAGCTTTCTTT; CDR3: CASSLVIGADTEAFF
D: TRBD1; V: TRBV20-1; J: TRBJ1-2; size: many; DNA: TGCAGTGCTGGCAAGGGGGCCGGTTATGGCTACACCTTC; CDR3: CSAGKGAGYGYTF
D: .; V: TRBV15; J: TRBJ1-2; size: .; DNA: TGTGCCACCAGCAGAGACAGGCAAGGCTACGGCTACACCTTC; CDR3: CATSRDRQGYGYTF